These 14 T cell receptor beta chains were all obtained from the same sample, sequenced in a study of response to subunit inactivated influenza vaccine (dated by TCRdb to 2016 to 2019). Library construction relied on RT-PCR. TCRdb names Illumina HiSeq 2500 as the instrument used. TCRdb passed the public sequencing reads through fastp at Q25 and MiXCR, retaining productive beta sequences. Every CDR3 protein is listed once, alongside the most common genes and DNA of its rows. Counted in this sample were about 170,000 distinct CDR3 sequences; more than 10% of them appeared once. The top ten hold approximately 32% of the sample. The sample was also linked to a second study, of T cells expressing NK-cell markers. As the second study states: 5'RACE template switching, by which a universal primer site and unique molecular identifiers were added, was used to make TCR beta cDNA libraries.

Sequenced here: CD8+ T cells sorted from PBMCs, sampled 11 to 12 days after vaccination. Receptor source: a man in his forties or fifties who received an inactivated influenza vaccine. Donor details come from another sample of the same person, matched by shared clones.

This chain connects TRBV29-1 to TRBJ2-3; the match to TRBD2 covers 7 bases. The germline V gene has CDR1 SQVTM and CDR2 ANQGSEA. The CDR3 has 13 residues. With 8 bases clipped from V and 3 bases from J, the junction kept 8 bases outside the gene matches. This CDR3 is CSSGLVETDTQYF. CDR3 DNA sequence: TGCAGCTCCGGACTAGTTGAAACAGATACGCAGTATTTT.

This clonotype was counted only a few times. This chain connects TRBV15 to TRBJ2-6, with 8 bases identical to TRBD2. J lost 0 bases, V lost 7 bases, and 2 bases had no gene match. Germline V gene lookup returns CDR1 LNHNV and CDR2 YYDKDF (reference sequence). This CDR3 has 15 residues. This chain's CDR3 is CATTGGGSGANVLTF. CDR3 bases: TGTGCCACCACCGGGGGGGGCTCTGGGGCCAACGTCCTGACTTTC.

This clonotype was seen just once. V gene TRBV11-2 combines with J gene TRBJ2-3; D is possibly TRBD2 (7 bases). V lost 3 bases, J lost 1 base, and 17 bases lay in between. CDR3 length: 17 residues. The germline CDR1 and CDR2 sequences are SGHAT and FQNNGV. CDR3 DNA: TGTGCCAGCAGCTTCCTCAGCGGGACATTCCGCACAGATACGCAGTATTTT. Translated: CASSFLSGTFRTDTQYF. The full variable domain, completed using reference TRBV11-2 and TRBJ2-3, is EAGVAQSPRYKIIEKRQSVAFWCNPISGHATLYWYQQILGQGPKLLIQFQNNGVVDDSQLPKDRFSAERLKGVDSTLKIQPAKLEDSAVYLCASSFLSGTFRTDTQYFGPGTRLTVL.

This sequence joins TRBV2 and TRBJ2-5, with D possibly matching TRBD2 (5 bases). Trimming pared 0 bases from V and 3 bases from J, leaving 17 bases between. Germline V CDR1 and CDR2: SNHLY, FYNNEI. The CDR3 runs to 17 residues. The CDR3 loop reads CASSEALPHTREETQYF. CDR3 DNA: TGTGCCAGCAGTGAAGCGCTTCCCCACACGAGGGAAGAGACCCAGTACTTC. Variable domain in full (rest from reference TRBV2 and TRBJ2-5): EPEVTQTPSHQVTQMGQEVILRCVPISNHLYFYWYRQILGQKVEFLVSFYNNEISEKSEIFDDQFSVERPDGSNFTLKIRSTKLEDSAMYFCASSEALPHTREETQYFGPGTRLLVL.

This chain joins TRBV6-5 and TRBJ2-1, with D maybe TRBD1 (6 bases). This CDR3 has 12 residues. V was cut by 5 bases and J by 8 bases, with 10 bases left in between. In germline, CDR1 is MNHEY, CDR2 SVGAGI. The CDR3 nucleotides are TGTGCCAGCAGTATACAGGGCTATGAGCAGTTCTTC. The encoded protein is CASSIQGYEQFF.

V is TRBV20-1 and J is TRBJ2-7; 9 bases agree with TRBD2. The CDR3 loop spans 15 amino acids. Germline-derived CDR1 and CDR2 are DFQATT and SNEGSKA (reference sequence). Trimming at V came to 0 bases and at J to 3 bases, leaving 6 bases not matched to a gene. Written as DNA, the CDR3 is TGCAGTGCTAGAGAAGCTAGCGGGAATAGCTACGAGCAGTACTTC. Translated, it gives CSAREASGNSYEQYF.

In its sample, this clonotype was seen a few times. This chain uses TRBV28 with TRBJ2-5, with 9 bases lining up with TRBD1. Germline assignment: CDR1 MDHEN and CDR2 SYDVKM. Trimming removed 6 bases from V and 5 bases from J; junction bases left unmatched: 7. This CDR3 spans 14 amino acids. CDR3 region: CASSSGQGWETQYF. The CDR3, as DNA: TGTGCCAGCAGCTCCGGACAGGGGTGGGAGACCCAGTACTTC. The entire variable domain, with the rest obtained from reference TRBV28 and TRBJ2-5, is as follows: DVKVTQSSRYLVKRTGEKVFLECVQDMDHENMFWYRQDPGLGLRLIYFSYDVKMKEKGDIPEGYSVSREKKERFSLILESASTNQTSMYLCASSSGQGWETQYFGPGTRLLVL.

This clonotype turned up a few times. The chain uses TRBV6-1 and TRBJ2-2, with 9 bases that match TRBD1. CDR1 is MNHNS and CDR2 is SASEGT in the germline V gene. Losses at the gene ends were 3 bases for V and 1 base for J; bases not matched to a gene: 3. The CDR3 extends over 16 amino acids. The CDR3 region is CASSDRDRVNTGELFF. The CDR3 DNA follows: TGTGCCAGCAGTGATCGGGACAGGGTGAACACCGGGGAGCTGTTTTTT.

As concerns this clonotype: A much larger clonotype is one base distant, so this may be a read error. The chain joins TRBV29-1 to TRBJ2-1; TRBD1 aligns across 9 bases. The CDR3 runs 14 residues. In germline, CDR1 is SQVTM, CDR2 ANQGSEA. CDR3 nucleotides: TGCGGCGTTGTCCTGGACAGGGGTTACAATGAGCAGTTCTTC. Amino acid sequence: CGVVLDRGYNEQFF.

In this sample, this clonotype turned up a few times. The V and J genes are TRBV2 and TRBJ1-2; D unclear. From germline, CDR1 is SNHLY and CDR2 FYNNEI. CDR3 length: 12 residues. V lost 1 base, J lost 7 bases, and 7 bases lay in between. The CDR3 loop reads CASSEDTVGYTF. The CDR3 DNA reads TGTGCCAGCAGTGAAGACACAGTTGGCTACACCTTC. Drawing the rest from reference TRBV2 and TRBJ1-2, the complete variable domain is EPEVTQTPSHQVTQMGQEVILRCVPISNHLYFYWYRQILGQKVEFLVSFYNNEISEKSEIFDDQFSVERPDGSNFTLKIRSTKLEDSAMYFCASSEDTVGYTFGSGTRLTVV.

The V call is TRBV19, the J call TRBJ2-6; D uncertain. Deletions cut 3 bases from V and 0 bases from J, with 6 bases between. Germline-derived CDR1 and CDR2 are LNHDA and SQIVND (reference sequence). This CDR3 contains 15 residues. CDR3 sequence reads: CASSILSSGANVLTF. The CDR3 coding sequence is TGTGCCAGTAGTATTCTGAGCTCTGGGGCCAACGTCCTGACTTTC.

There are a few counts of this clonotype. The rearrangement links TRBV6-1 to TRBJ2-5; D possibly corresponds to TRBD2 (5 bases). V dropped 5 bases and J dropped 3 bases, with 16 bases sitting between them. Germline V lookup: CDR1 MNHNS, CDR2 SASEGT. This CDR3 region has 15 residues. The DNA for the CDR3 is TGTGCCAGCAGTCCCCTTGGGGAGCAGGAAGAGACCCAGTACTTC. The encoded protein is CASSPLGEQEETQYF.

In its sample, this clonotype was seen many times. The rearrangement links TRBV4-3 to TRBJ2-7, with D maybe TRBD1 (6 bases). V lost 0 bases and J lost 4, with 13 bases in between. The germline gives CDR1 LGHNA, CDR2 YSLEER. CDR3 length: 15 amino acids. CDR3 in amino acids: CASSQEATGSYEQYF. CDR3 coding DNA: TGCGCCAGCAGCCAAGAGGCGACAGGATCGTACGAGCAGTACTTC.

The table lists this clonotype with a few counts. CDR3 coding DNA: TGTGCCAGCAGGCCAACTAGCGGGAGCTCCTACGAGCAGTACTTC. It is translated as CASRPTSGSSYEQYF. The genes are TRBV7-9 and TRBJ2-7, with TRBD2 identical over 11 bases. J was trimmed by 0 bases and V by 6 bases; bases with no gene match: 4. Germline V lookup: CDR1 SEHNR, CDR2 FQNEAQ (reference sequence). The CDR3 sequence is 15 residues long.